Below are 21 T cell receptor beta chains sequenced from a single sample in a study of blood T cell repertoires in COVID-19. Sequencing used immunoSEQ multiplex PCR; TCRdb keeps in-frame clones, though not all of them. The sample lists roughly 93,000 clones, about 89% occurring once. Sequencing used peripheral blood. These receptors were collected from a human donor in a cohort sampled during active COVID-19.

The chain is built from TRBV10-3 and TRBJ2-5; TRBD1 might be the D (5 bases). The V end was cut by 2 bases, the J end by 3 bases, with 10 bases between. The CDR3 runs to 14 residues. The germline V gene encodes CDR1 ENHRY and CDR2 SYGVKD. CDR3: CAISEGAGEETQYF. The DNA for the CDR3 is TGTGCCATCAGTGAGGGGGCAGGTGAAGAGACCCAGTACTTC.

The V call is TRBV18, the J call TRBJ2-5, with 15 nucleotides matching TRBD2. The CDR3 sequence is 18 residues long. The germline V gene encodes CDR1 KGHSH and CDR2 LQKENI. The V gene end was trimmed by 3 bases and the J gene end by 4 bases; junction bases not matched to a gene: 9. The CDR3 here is CASSPPGLAGGAGETQYF. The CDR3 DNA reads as TGTGCCAGCTCACCGCCCGGACTAGCGGGAGGGGCGGGAGAGACCCAGTACTTC.

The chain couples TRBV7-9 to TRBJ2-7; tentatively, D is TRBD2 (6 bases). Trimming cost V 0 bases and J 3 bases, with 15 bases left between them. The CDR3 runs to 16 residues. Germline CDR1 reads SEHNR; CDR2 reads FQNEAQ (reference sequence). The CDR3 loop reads CASSLATSGVYYEQYF. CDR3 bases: TGTGCCAGCAGCTTAGCGACTTCGGGAGTATACTACGAGCAGTACTTC.

The CDR3 spells CASSREGRSASNQPQHF. The CDR3 DNA follows: TGTGCCAGTAGTCGGGAGGGACGATCGGCTAGCAATCAGCCCCAGCATTTT. This chain connects TRBV19 to TRBJ1-5; D perhaps matches TRBD1 (5 bases). Germline V gene data show CDR1 as LNHDA and CDR2 as SQIVND (reference sequence). Trimming cost V 5 bases and J 0 bases, with 17 bases left between them. The CDR3 has 17 amino acids.

CDR3 nucleotides: TGTGCCAGCAGTGACGAGGACAGGACGAACACTGAAGCTTTCTTT. It codes for CASSDEDRTNTEAFF. The rearrangement uses TRBV25-1 and TRBJ1-1; 7 nucleotides agree with TRBD1. The CDR3 runs 15 residues. V trimming: 3 bases; J trimming: 1 base; junction bases outside the gene matches: 5. The germline CDR1 and CDR2 sequences are MGHDK and SYGVNS.

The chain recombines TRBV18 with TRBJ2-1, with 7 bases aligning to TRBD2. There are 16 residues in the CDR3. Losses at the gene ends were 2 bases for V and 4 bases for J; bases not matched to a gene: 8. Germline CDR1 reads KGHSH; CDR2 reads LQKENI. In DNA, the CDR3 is TGTGCCAGCTCACCAGCGGGAGACCCCGGTTACAATGAGCAGTTCTTC. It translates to CASSPAGDPGYNEQFF.

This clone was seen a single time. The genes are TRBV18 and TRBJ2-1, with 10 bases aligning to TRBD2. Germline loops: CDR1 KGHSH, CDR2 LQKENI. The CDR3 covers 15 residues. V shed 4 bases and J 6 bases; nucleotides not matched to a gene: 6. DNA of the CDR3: TGTGCCAGCTCACGACCTGGACTAGCGGTCAATGAGCAGTTCTTC. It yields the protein CASSRPGLAVNEQFF.

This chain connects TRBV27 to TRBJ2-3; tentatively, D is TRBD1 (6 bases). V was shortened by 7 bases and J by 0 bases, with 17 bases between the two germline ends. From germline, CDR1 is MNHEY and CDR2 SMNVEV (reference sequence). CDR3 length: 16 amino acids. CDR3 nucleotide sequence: TGTGCCAGCACAAGCACCCAGGGGCTGAGCACAGATACGCAGTATTTT. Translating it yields CASTSTQGLSTDTQYF.

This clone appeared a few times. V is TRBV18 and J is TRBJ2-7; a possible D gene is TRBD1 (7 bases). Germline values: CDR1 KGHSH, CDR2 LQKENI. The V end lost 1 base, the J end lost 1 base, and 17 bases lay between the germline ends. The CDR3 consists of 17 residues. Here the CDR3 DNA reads TGTGCCAGCTCACCACGGGGGTCCTCAGGGGGGTCCTACGAGCAGTACTTC. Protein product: CASSPRGSSGGSYEQYF.

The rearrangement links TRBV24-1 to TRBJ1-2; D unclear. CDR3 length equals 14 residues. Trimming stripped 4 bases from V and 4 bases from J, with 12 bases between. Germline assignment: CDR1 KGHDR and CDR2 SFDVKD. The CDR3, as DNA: TGTGCCACCAGTGAAGCCGGGAGTCTCTATGGCTACACCTTC. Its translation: CATSEAGSLYGYTF.

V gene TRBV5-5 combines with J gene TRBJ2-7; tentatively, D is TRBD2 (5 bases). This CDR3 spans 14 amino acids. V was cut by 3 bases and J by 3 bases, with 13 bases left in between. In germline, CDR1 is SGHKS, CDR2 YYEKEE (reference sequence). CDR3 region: CASSSQRSGYEQYF. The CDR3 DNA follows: TGTGCCAGCAGCTCCCAGCGGAGTGGCTACGAGCAGTACTTC.

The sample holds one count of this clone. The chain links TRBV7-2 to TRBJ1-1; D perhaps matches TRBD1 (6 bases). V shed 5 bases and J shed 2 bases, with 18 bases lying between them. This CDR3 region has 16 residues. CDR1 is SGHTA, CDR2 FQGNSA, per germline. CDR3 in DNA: TGTGCCAGCAGCCCCCGGCGGGGGGGGGCAAACACTGAAGCTTTCTTT. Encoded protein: CASSPRRGGANTEAFF.

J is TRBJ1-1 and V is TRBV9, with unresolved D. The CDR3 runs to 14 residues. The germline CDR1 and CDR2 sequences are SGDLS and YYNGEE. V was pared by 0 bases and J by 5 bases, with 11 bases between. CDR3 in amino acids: CASSVDPEGTEAFF. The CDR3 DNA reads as TGTGCCAGCAGCGTAGACCCCGAGGGAACTGAAGCTTTCTTT. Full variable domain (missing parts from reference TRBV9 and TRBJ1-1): DSGVTQTPKHLITATGQRVTLRCSPRSGDLSVYWYQQSLDQGLQFLIQYYNGEERAKGNILERFSAQQFPDLHSELNLSSLELGDSALYFCASSVDPEGTEAFFGQGTRLTVV.

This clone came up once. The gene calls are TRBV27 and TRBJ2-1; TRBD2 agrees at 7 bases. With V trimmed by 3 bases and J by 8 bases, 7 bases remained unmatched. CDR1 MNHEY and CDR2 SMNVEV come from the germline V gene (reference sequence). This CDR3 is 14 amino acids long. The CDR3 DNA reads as TGTGCCAGCAGTTTGCGGGAGTCTCTAGATGAGCAGTTCTTC. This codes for CASSLRESLDEQFF.

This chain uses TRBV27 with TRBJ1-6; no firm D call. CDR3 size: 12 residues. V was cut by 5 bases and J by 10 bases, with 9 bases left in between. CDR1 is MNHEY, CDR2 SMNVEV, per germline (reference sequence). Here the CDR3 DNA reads TGTGCCAGCAGTCTCGGAGGCTCACCCCTCCACTTT. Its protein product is CASSLGGSPLHF.

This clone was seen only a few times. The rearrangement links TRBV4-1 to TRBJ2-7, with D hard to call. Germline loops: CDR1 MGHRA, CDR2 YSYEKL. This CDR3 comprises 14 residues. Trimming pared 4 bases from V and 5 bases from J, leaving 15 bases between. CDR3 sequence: CASSPPSSLHEQYF. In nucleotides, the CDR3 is TGCGCCAGCAGCCCCCCATCCAGTCTCCACGAGCAGTACTTC.

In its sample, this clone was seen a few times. CDR3 loop: CASSPVTGASYEQYF. As DNA, the CDR3 is TGTGCCAGCAGCCCCGTGACAGGGGCCTCCTACGAGCAGTACTTC. This sequence joins TRBV7-9 and TRBJ2-7; 8 nucleotides line up with TRBD1. From germline, CDR1 is SEHNR and CDR2 FQNEAQ (reference sequence). This CDR3 spans 15 amino acids. The junction had 6 bases not matched to a gene; V was cut back by 5 bases and J by 0 bases.

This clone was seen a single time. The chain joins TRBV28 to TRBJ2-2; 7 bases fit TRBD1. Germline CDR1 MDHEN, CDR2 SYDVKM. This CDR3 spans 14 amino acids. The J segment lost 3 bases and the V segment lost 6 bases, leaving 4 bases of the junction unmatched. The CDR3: CASSRQGDTGELFF. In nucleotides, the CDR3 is TGTGCCAGCAGCCGACAGGGCGACACCGGGGAGCTGTTTTTT.

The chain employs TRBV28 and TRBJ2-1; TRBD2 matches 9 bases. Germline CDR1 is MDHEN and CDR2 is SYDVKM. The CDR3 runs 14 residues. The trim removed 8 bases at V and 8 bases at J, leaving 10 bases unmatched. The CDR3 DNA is TGTGCCAGCGGGGCTAGCGGGATGTCGGATGAGCAGTTCTTC. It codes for CASGASGMSDEQFF.

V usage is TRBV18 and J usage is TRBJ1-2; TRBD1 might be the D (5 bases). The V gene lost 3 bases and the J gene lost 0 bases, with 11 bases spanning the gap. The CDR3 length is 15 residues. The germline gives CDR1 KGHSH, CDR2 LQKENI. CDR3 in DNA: TGTGCCAGCTCACCCCAGGGCCCCGCTAACTATGGCTACACCTTC. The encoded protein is CASSPQGPANYGYTF.

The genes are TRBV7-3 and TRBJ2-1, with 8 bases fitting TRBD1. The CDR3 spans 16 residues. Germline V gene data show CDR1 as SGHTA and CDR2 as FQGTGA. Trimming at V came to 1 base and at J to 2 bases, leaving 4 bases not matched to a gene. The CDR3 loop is CASSLRGQGAYNEQFF. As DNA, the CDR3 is TGTGCCAGCAGCTTAAGAGGACAGGGCGCCTACAATGAGCAGTTCTTC.